These 27 T cell receptor beta chains originate from one sample sequenced in a study of glioma-infiltrating T cells. Amplification of TCR alpha and beta CDR3 regions from RNA used iRepertoire nested multiplex PCR. TCRdb recomputed calls from the multiplex PCR reads with MiXCR, one row per CDR3 protein. The sample records 85,000 to 110,000 distinct CDR3 sequences, about 30% being singletons. Sequenced: glioma tissue, nonneoplastic brain tissue, or PBMCs (not recorded which). The receptors derive from a human donor with low-grade glioma or glioblastoma, undergoing nonglioma brain surgery, or in good health (not recorded which).

This clonotype came up a few times. The rearrangement links TRBV10-3 to TRBJ2-5, with a possible D match to TRBD1 (6 bases). Germline values: CDR1 ENHRY, CDR2 SYGVKD. CDR3 size: 17 residues. The V end lost 10 bases, the J end lost 2 bases, and 26 bases lay between the germline ends. The chain's CDR3 is CATSASSRNRAQETQYF. As DNA, the CDR3 is TGTGCCACTTCGGCCTCCTCCCGCAACAGGGCTCAAGAGACCCAGTACTTC.

In this sample, this clonotype turned up many times. This chain joins TRBV6-6 and TRBJ1-1; D unclear. Looked up from germline, CDR1 is MNHNY and CDR2 is SVGAGI (reference sequence). Between the trimmed V and J ends, which lost 0 bases and 4 bases, there was a span of 12 bases. The CDR3 is 15 amino acids. CDR3 loop: CASSYSATAGTEAFF. CDR3 in DNA: TGTGCCAGCAGTTACTCAGCGACTGCGGGCACTGAAGCTTTCTTT.

Only a few counts were recorded for this clonotype. The rearrangement links TRBV11-3 to TRBJ1-1; the D is unclear. The V end was cut by 5 bases, the J end by 0 bases, with 16 bases between. The CDR3 spans 16 residues. The germline gives CDR1 SGHNT, CDR2 YENEEA. The CDR3, as DNA: TGTGCCAGCAGCCCAGATCCGTTTAAGATGAACACTGAAGCTTTCTTT. Protein: CASSPDPFKMNTEAFF.

Of note for this clonotype: The junction departs from the called germline gene at one end, perhaps through a read error. This chain links TRBV7-2 with TRBJ2-3; the D gene is possibly TRBD2 (6 bases). The V gene's germline CDR1 is SGHTA and CDR2 FQGNSA. This CDR3 has 16 amino acids. This chain's CDR3 is CASIPSSGGNTDTQYF. In nucleotides, the CDR3 is TGTGCCAGCATCCCTAGTTCCGGGGGAAACACAGATACGCAGTACTTT.

In its sample, this clonotype was seen many times. The V and J genes are TRBV7-9 and TRBJ2-1; D may be TRBD1 (5 bases). V was trimmed by 7 bases and J by 5 bases, leaving 18 bases between them. The germline V gene encodes CDR1 SEHNR and CDR2 FQNEAQ (reference sequence). The CDR3 length is 15 residues. CDR3 nucleotide sequence: TGTGCCAGCATCACCGTGGGGCAGGTAAACAATGAGCAGTTCTTC. Its translation: CASITVGQVNNEQFF. Drawing the rest from reference TRBV7-9 and TRBJ2-1, the complete variable domain is DTGVSQNPRHKITKRGQNVTFRCDPISEHNRLYWYRQTLGQGPEFLTYFQNEAQLEKSRLLSDRFSAERPKGSFSTLEIQRTEQGDSAMYLCASITVGQVNNEQFFGPGTRLTVL.

This clonotype was detected ten times or more. V is TRBV7-2 and J is TRBJ1-5; 7 nucleotides line up with TRBD1. Germline V CDR1 and CDR2: SGHTA, FQGNSA. Germline trimming cut 4 bases from V and 0 bases from J; bases unmatched to any gene: 15. CDR3 size: 19 residues. CDR3 region: CASSSPAGTVANSNQPQHF. Here the CDR3 DNA reads TGTGCCAGCAGCTCACCGGCAGGGACAGTGGCTAATAGCAATCAGCCCCAGCATTTT.

This clonotype was seen more than once but under ten times. The chain joins TRBV5-5 to TRBJ2-1; D is possibly TRBD1 or TRBD2 (7 bases each). Germline V gene data show CDR1 as SGHKS and CDR2 as YYEKEE (reference sequence). Trimming stripped 1 base from V and 4 bases from J, with 12 bases between. The CDR3 length is 15 residues. Written as DNA, the CDR3 is TGTGCCAGCAGCTTGTACCAGGGGGGGTACAATGAGCAGTTCTTC. It is translated as CASSLYQGGYNEQFF. Drawing the rest from reference TRBV5-5 and TRBJ2-1, the complete variable domain is DAGVTQSPTHLIKTRGQQVTLRCSPISGHKSVSWYQQVLGQGPQFIFQYYEKEERGRGNFPDRFSARQFPNYSSELNVNALLLGDSALYLCASSLYQGGYNEQFFGPGTRLTVL.

This clonotype was detected ten times or more. V and J are TRBV7-9 and TRBJ2-7; D is undetermined. The V gene's germline CDR1 is SEHNR and CDR2 FQNEAQ (reference sequence). CDR3 length: 14 residues. Trimming removed 4 bases at V and 5 bases at J, with 15 bases between. The CDR3 loop is CASSSSLSPDEQYF. In DNA form, the CDR3 reads TGTGCCAGCAGCTCCTCCCTGTCCCCGGACGAGCAGTACTTC.

This clonotype was picked up many times. This chain uses TRBV28 with TRBJ2-5; D gene unclear. Germline CDR1 MDHEN, CDR2 SYDVKM. V lost 5 bases to trimming and J lost 1 base, with 11 bases between them. CDR3 size: 14 residues. CDR3 sequence reads: CASSHKEFQETQYF. The CDR3 DNA follows: TGTGCCAGCAGTCACAAGGAGTTCCAAGAGACCCAGTACTTC.

The rearrangement links TRBV12-3 or TRBV12-4 to TRBJ2-2; D gene uncertain. This CDR3 is built from 10 residues. V was pared by 2 bases and J by 11 bases, with 3 bases between. The CDR3 nucleotides are TGTGCCAGCAGTTTAAACGAGCTGTTTTTT. Residues: CASSLNELFF.

This clonotype was observed at least ten times. V gene TRBV7-2 combines with J gene TRBJ1-1; 7 nucleotides agree with TRBD1. This CDR3 contains 15 residues. Germline CDR1 is SGHTA and CDR2 is FQGNSA. The V and J ends lost 2 bases and 4 bases, in that order; junction bases with no gene match: 7. The CDR3 protein is CASSLRQGRTTEAFF. The CDR3 DNA is TGTGCCAGCAGCTTACGACAGGGAAGGACCACTGAAGCTTTCTTT.

The chain employs TRBV11-2 and TRBJ2-5, with a tentative D call TRBD2 (6 bases). V lost 4 bases and J lost 5, with 20 bases in between. Germline CDR1 and CDR2: SGHAT and FQNNGV. This CDR3 contains 16 residues. CDR3 coding DNA: TGTGCCAGCAGCTCGGGAGCGCTAAGTGCCTTCGAGACCCAGTACTTC. It is translated as CASSSGALSAFETQYF. The whole variable domain, filled in from reference TRBV11-2 and TRBJ2-5, reads EAGVAQSPRYKIIEKRQSVAFWCNPISGHATLYWYQQILGQGPKLLIQFQNNGVVDDSQLPKDRFSAERLKGVDSTLKIQPAKLEDSAVYLCASSSGALSAFETQYFGPGTRLLVL.

This clonotype was counted ten times or more. This rearrangement joins TRBV27 to TRBJ2-3, with TRBD1 as a possible D gene (6 bases). This CDR3 has 14 residues. V lost 4 bases and J 4 bases, leaving 12 bases between the germline ends. Looked up from germline, CDR1 is MNHEY and CDR2 is SMNVEV (reference sequence). The CDR3 sequence is CASSWGPSADTQYF. The CDR3, as DNA: TGTGCCAGCAGTTGGGGGCCTTCGGCAGATACGCAGTATTTT.

This clonotype showed up just once. A clone one base away is much larger, so this may be a read error. The chain couples TRBV6-1 to TRBJ2-7; D is possibly TRBD2 (5 bases). This CDR3 comprises 12 residues. Germline CDR1 MNHNS, CDR2 SASEGT. The CDR3 DNA reads TGTGCCAGCAGAGGGAGCTCCTACGATCAGTACTTC. Amino acids: CASRGSSYDQYF.

The CDR3 sequence: CAISATSTGGSHTEAFF. DNA for the CDR3: TGTGCCATCAGTGCTACCTCCACGGGGGGGAGCCACACTGAAGCTTTCTTT. The chain uses TRBV10-3 and TRBJ1-1; D is possibly TRBD1 (5 bases). CDR1 is ENHRY and CDR2 is SYGVKD in the germline V gene. CDR3 size: 17 residues. The V end lost 4 bases, the J end lost 3 bases, and 21 bases lay between the germline ends.

To note about this clonotype: This may arise from a read error, as a much more abundant clone is one base away. The rearrangement uses TRBV20-1 and TRBJ1-1; possibly TRBD1 for D (5 bases). The length of the CDR3 is 14 residues. Looked up from germline, CDR1 is DFQATT and CDR2 is SNEGSKA (reference sequence). In DNA form, the CDR3 reads TGCAGTGCCCTTACTTGGGGGAGAAACACTGAAACTTTCTTT. This gives the protein CSALTWGRNTETFF.

This clonotype has at least ten counts. The J gene is TRBJ2-5, the V gene TRBV7-9; 12 bases map to TRBD2. From germline, CDR1 is SEHNR and CDR2 FQNEAQ (reference sequence). J lost 3 bases, V lost 3 bases, and 5 bases had no gene match. The CDR3 covers 16 residues. The CDR3 DNA sequence: TGTGCCAGCAGCTTGGGAACTAGCGGGGGGAAAGAGACCCAGTACTTC. It codes for CASSLGTSGGKETQYF.

This clonotype was detected many times. This chain links TRBV6-1 with TRBJ2-3, with 12 bases that match TRBD2. The V gene's germline CDR1 is MNHNS and CDR2 SASEGT. The V gene end was trimmed by 5 bases and the J gene end by 1 base; junction bases not matched to a gene: 7. The CDR3 loop spans 17 amino acids. The CDR3 loop reads CASSQLAGGGRTDTQYF. In DNA, the CDR3 is TGTGCCAGCAGTCAACTAGCGGGGGGCGGACGCACAGATACGCAGTATTTT.

In its sample, this clonotype was seen many times. V usage is TRBV7-9 and J usage is TRBJ1-1; 7 nucleotides match TRBD1. This CDR3 has 17 amino acids. CDR1 and CDR2 (germline): SEHNR, FQNEAQ (reference sequence). The junction had 12 bases not matched to a gene; V was cut back by 1 base and J by 4 bases. CDR3 in amino acids: CASSLEKTGKEGTEAFF. The CDR3 DNA reads TGTGCCAGCAGCTTAGAGAAGACAGGGAAGGAGGGCACTGAAGCTTTCTTT.

V gene TRBV7-9 combines with J gene TRBJ2-3; 8 positions agree with TRBD2. Per the germline V gene, CDR1 is SEHNR and CDR2 is FQNEAQ (reference sequence). The V gene end was trimmed by 4 bases and the J gene end by 1 base; junction bases not matched to a gene: 4. CDR3 length: 15 residues. This chain's CDR3 is CASSSPGGGTDTQYF. In DNA form, the CDR3 reads TGTGCCAGCAGCTCCCCGGGGGGGGGCACAGATACGCAGTATTTT.

This clonotype was observed at least ten times. The V and J genes are TRBV7-2 and TRBJ1-5; weak D call: TRBD1 (5 bases). The CDR3 sequence is 15 residues long. V was shortened by 5 bases and J by 3 bases, with 14 bases between the two germline ends. Germline assignment: CDR1 SGHTA and CDR2 FQGNSA. The DNA for the CDR3 is TGTGCCAGCAGCCCTCCGGGGCAGAACAATCAGCCCCAGCATTTT. Translated: CASSPPGQNNQPQHF.

Comment on this clonotype: One end of the junction varies from germline; a read error may be responsible. This chain joins TRBV5-8 and TRBJ1-5, with D possibly being TRBD1 (5 bases). CDR3 length: 15 amino acids. In germline, CDR1 is SGHTS, CDR2 YDEGEE. CDR3 sequence reads: CASRMTEISNQPQHF. CDR3 sequence (DNA): TGTGCCAGCAGGATGACAGAGATCAGCAACCAGCCCCAGCATTTT. Variable domain in full (rest from reference TRBV5-8 and TRBJ1-5): EAGVTQSPTHLIKTRGQQATLRCSPISGHTSVYWYQQALGLGLQFLLWYDEGEERNRGNFPPRFSGRQFPNYSSELNVNALELEDSALYLCASRMTEISNQPQHFGDGTRLSIL.

In this sample, this clonotype turned up once. This chain uses TRBV28 with TRBJ2-7, with D perhaps being TRBD1 or TRBD2 (5 bases each). In germline, CDR1 is MDHEN, CDR2 SYDVKM. This CDR3 spans 12 amino acids. V was pared by 10 bases and J by 5 bases, with 15 bases between. CDR3 in DNA: TGTGCCACGTGGGGCGTGGGAGACGAGCAGTACTTC. Amino acid sequence: CATWGVGDEQYF. The full variable domain, with the rest looked up from reference TRBV28 and TRBJ2-7, is DVKVTQSSRYLVKRTGEKVFLECVQDMDHENMFWYRQDPGLGLRLIYFSYDVKMKEKGDIPEGYSVSREKKERFSLILESASTNQTSMYLCATWGVGDEQYFGPGTRLTVT.

This clonotype was seen ten or more times. The V call is TRBV28, the J call TRBJ2-3; the match to TRBD1 covers 8 bases. V shed 6 bases and J 2 bases; nucleotides not matched to a gene: 10. Germline CDR1 MDHEN, CDR2 SYDVKM. The CDR3 runs to 16 residues. CDR3 in amino acids: CASSAWGTGLTDTQYF. The CDR3 DNA follows: TGTGCCAGCAGCGCCTGGGGGACAGGACTCACAGATACGCAGTATTTT. The whole variable domain, filled in from reference TRBV28 and TRBJ2-3, reads DVKVTQSSRYLVKRTGEKVFLECVQDMDHENMFWYRQDPGLGLRLIYFSYDVKMKEKGDIPEGYSVSREKKERFSLILESASTNQTSMYLCASSAWGTGLTDTQYFGPGTRLTVL.

A note on this clonotype: Given a much more abundant clone one base away, this may be a read error. This chain uses TRBV10-2 with TRBJ2-3, with D hard to call. CDR3 length equals 12 residues. Germline V lookup: CDR1 WSHSY, CDR2 SAAADI. The CDR3 coding sequence is TGTGCCAACAAACCAGGCACAGATACGCAGTATTTT. Amino acids: CANKPGTDTQYF.

This clonotype was recorded many times. This chain connects TRBV7-2 to TRBJ2-3; D call uncertain. The germline V and J ends were trimmed by 3 bases and 5 bases, with 9 bases remaining between them. The CDR3 spans 13 residues. CDR1 SGHTA and CDR2 FQGNSA come from the germline V gene. The CDR3 sequence is CASSFIAGDTQYF. The CDR3 DNA is TGTGCCAGCAGCTTCATAGCTGGAGATACGCAGTATTTT.

A remark on this clonotype: A much more abundant neighbour one base away suggests this may be a read error. The rearrangement uses TRBV20-1 and TRBJ1-1; D not certain. Germline V gene sequence: CDR1 DFQATT, CDR2 SNEGSKA (reference sequence). The CDR3 length is 12 residues. With 5 bases removed from V and 0 bases from J, the gap between germline ends came to 7 bases. In DNA, the CDR3 is TGCAGTGCTCCGGAGGTGAACACTGAAGCTTTCTTT. This sequence encodes CSAPEVNTEAFF.